The sequence of this TCR beta chain was determined in a study of Graves' ophthalmopathy and Graves' hyperthyroidism. Study in general: Ahead of any treatment, peripheral blood was obtained at the initial diagnosis.

Investigators amplified TCR beta CDR3 regions from RNA transcripts. In the first round, RT-PCR was carried out with HTBI primers, and a multiplex PCR formed the second round. A single record per CDR3 protein comes from TCRdb applying MiXCR to the multiplex PCR reads. The profile shows under 800,000 distinct CDR3 sequences, around a fifth of them singletons. This clonotype was detected ten times or more. Antigen specificity is unknown. Whole-study results and caveats: Clonotypes were expanded in thyroid at above 0.001 frequency, and most also appeared in blood.

This CDR3 is 16 amino acids long. Germline V gives CDR1 MGHRA, CDR2 YSYEKL. Trimming took off 3 bases at V and 3 bases at J, with 17 bases between the two ends. Orbital computed tomography and thyroid ultrasound, along with TRAb, serum thyroxine and clinical symptoms, underpinned diagnosis. The sequenced sample was peripheral blood. This rearrangement joins TRBV4-1 to TRBJ1-2; no reliable D call. This sequence originates from a woman aged 18-35 years with stable Graves' hyperthyroidism. Some clones in this sample may be carry-over from other donors' samples. The CDR3 region is CASSQSRGSPYYGYTF. DNA for the CDR3: TGCGCCAGCAGCCAGAGTCGTGGCAGCCCGTACTATGGCTACACCTTC.